This T cell receptor (beta chain) emerged from a study of T cells in Graves' hyperthyroidism and ophthalmopathy. Study details: Blood was drawn when the patient was first diagnosed and still untreated.

This clonotype was counted at least ten times. RNA transcripts yielded amplified TCR beta CDR3 regions. The HTBI primer set drove a first-round RT-PCR of the TCR CDR3. TCRdb redid the calling of the multiplex PCR reads with MiXCR, one entry per CDR3 protein. This sample yields a few hundred thousand distinct CDR3 sequences, of which approximately 14% are seen a single time; approximately 7.4% belongs to the top ten. Fresh 10 ml peripheral blood yielded PBMCs. V lost 7 bases to trimming and J lost 0 bases; unmatched junction nucleotides: 7. The CDR3 consists of 15 residues. Per germline, CDR1 LGHNT and CDR2 FRNRAP.

Sequencing was done on a sample of blood. This receptor was taken from a woman aged 30 to 39 with Graves' hyperthyroidism. The chain employs TRBV12-5 and TRBJ2-7, with 9 bases identical to TRBD1. CDR3 nucleotide sequence: TGTGCTAGTGCCGCTCCGGGACAGGGCTCCTACGAGCAGTACTTC. It codes for CASAAPGQGSYEQYF. The full variable domain, with the rest looked up from reference TRBV12-5 and TRBJ2-7, is DARVTQTPRHKVTEMGQEVTMRCQPILGHNTVFWYRQTMMQGLELLAYFRNRAPLDDSGMPKDRFSAEMPDATLATLKIQPSEPRDSAVYFCASAAPGQGSYEQYFGPGTRLTVT.